The next 31 T cell receptor beta chains were all read from a single sample in a study of human T cells and chemical hapten exposure. TCRdb re-called the RACE reads with MiXCR, one entry per CDR3 protein. This sample has about 360,000 distinct CDR3 sequences, with 4% to 5.5% found just once. This sample's time point: patch test 1, 2 weeks after DPC sensitization. The sample's treatment: therapeutic diphenylcyclopropenone sensitization with weekly scalp DPC. The source was whole blood, collected in connection with sensitization to the hapten diphenylcyclopropenone (DPC). The receptors were gathered from a woman aged 45-60 years with alopecia areata. Some clones in this sample may be carry-over from other donors' samples.

With regard to this clonotype: A read error may explain this, as a much larger clone is one base away. The rearrangement joins TRBV12-3 or TRBV12-4 to TRBJ2-1; TRBD1 or TRBD2 may be the D gene (5 bases each). V dropped 5 bases and J dropped 16 bases, with 18 bases sitting between them. The CDR3 consists of 12 residues. The CDR3 DNA reads TGTGCCAGCAGTGCCCCCGGGACCACTGACTTCTTC. Its protein is CASSAPGTTDFF.

This clonotype was observed many times. The CDR3 loop is CASSLDSGGLGFTDTQYF. CDR3 bases: TGTGCCAGCAGTTTAGATAGCGGGGGGCTAGGGTTCACAGATACGCAGTATTTT. The V gene is TRBV12-3 or TRBV12-4, the J gene TRBJ2-3, with 10 bases aligning to TRBD2. The CDR3 consists of 18 residues. The V segment lost 1 base and the J segment 2 bases; nucleotides outside the gene matches: 9.

At least ten counts were recorded for this clonotype. V gene TRBV7-9 combines with J gene TRBJ1-1, with unresolved D. Looked up from germline, CDR1 is SEHNR and CDR2 is FQNEAQ (reference sequence). V was trimmed by 8 bases and J by 1 base, leaving 5 bases between them. This CDR3 has 11 amino acids. This chain's CDR3 is CASFKNTEAFF. The CDR3 DNA is TGTGCCAGCTTTAAGAACACTGAAGCTTTCTTT.

This clonotype has a handful of counts. The genes are TRBV28 and TRBJ2-7; D remains unclear. CDR1 is MDHEN and CDR2 is SYDVKM in the germline V gene. Trimming pared 6 bases from V and 0 bases from J, leaving 6 bases between. The CDR3 has 12 residues. The CDR3: CASRVDSYEQYF. The CDR3 DNA follows: TGTGCCAGCAGGGTCGACTCCTACGAGCAGTACTTC.

Many counts were recorded for this clonotype. The rearrangement uses TRBV7-6 and TRBJ1-3; TRBD1 aligns across 10 bases. V dropped 5 bases and J dropped 2; count of bases not matched to a gene: 6. CDR1 is SGHVS, CDR2 FNYEAQ, per germline. The CDR3 sequence is 16 residues long. DNA of the CDR3: TGTGCCAGCAGCCCTCTGGGACAGGGGCCTGGAAACACCATATATTTT. It translates to CASSPLGQGPGNTIYF. The variable domain in full, with the rest retrieved from reference TRBV7-6 and TRBJ1-3, is GAGVSQSPRYKVTKRGQDVALRCDPISGHVSLYWYRQALGQGPEFLTYFNYEAQQDKSGLPNDRFSAERPEGSISTLTIQRTEQRDSAMYRCASSPLGQGPGNTIYFGEGSWLTVV.

The chain uses TRBV27 and TRBJ2-3; tentative D call: TRBD2 (6 bases). This CDR3 has 15 residues. V was clipped by 3 bases and J by 5 bases, with 15 bases between them. Germline V CDR1 and CDR2: MNHEY, SMNVEV (reference sequence). CDR3 sequence (DNA): TGTGCCAGCAGTTTCGGGCGGGGCCGAGGAGATACGCAGTATTTT. Translating gives CASSFGRGRGDTQYF.

Comment on this clonotype: A read error is possible here, since a much larger clone lies one base away. CDR3 coding DNA: TGTGCCAGCAGTGAAGGTCGGATCAGGGACGAGCAGTACTTC. Amino acid sequence: CASSEGRIRDEQYF. The V and J genes are TRBV6-1 and TRBJ2-7, with a tentative D call TRBD1 (5 bases). Germline V CDR1 and CDR2: MNHNS, SASEGT. CDR3 size: 14 residues. Deletions cut 1 base from V and 5 bases from J, with 12 bases between.

At least ten counts were recorded for this clonotype. The gene calls are TRBV18 and TRBJ2-7; 7 bases fit TRBD1. V dropped 4 bases and J dropped 1; count of bases not matched to a gene: 4. CDR3 size: 14 residues. Germline V gene data show CDR1 as KGHSH and CDR2 as LQKENI. The CDR3 loop is CASSLRDSSYEQYF. The CDR3 nucleotides are TGTGCCAGCTCACTACGGGACAGTTCCTACGAGCAGTACTTC.

This clonotype has at least ten counts. The rearrangement links TRBV6-2 or TRBV6-3 to TRBJ1-5, with 10 bases matching TRBD1. Germline loops: CDR1 MNHEY, CDR2 SVGEGT. CDR3 length: 15 amino acids. With 6 bases clipped from V and 6 bases from J, the junction kept 8 bases outside the gene matches. CDR3 coding DNA: TGTGCCAGCAGAGCCCATGACAGGGGGCTTCAGCCCCAGCATTTT. Amino acids: CASRAHDRGLQPQHF.

Only a few counts were recorded for this clonotype. The rearrangement links TRBV20-1 to TRBJ2-3; D may correspond to TRBD1 or TRBD2 (6 bases each). Per the germline V gene, CDR1 is DFQATT and CDR2 is SNEGSKA (reference sequence). This CDR3 contains 15 residues. Trimming left V 5 bases short and J 2 bases short, with 17 bases between. CDR3 region: CSAPDGGRATDTQYF. DNA of the CDR3: TGCAGTGCTCCCGATGGGGGGCGGGCCACAGATACGCAGTATTTT.

There are many counts of this clonotype. V gene TRBV11-1 combines with J gene TRBJ2-1, with 10 positions matching TRBD2. This CDR3 spans 17 amino acids. Germline V gives CDR1 SGHAT, CDR2 FQDESV (reference sequence). With V trimmed by 2 bases and J by 7 bases, 11 bases remained unmatched. In DNA form, the CDR3 reads TGTGCCAGCAGCTTATCTCGGACTAGCGGCCCCCATAATGAGCAGTTCTTC. Encoded protein: CASSLSRTSGPHNEQFF.

The J gene is TRBJ2-5, the V gene TRBV10-3; TRBD2 agrees at 8 bases. Germline V gives CDR1 ENHRY, CDR2 SYGVKD. The CDR3 has 14 residues. J was trimmed by 5 bases and V by 3 bases; bases with no gene match: 5. CDR3 loop: CAISEGLAGETQYF. CDR3 DNA: TGTGCCATCAGTGAAGGACTAGCCGGCGAGACCCAGTACTTC.

This clonotype was detected ten times or more. The V call is TRBV20-1, the J call TRBJ1-3; 8 positions match TRBD1. The CDR3 length is 16 residues. V shed 5 bases and J 0 bases; nucleotides not matched to a gene: 9. Germline V gene data show CDR1 as DFQATT and CDR2 as SNEGSKA (reference sequence). The DNA of the CDR3 is TGCAGTGCTTTCGTGCTAACAGGGGGCTCTGGAAACACCATATATTTT. It encodes CSAFVLTGGSGNTIYF.

The gene calls are TRBV29-1 and TRBJ2-5; 7 bases are a match to TRBD2. This CDR3 spans 14 amino acids. Germline CDR1 is SQVTM and CDR2 is ANQGSEA. J lost 4 bases, V lost 0 bases, and 5 bases had no gene match. This chain's CDR3 is CSVEDKGGAETQYF. In DNA form, the CDR3 reads TGCAGCGTTGAAGATAAGGGAGGGGCAGAGACCCAGTACTTC.

Only a few counts were recorded for this clonotype. The V call is TRBV5-6, the J call TRBJ2-3; D is unclear. Germline V gene sequence: CDR1 SGHDT, CDR2 YYEEEE. The CDR3 is 15 amino acids. V was clipped by 0 bases and J by 6 bases, with 14 bases between them. The CDR3 DNA reads as TGTGCCAGCAGCTTGGAATATCGGGCTGGGGATACGCAGTATTTT. Translated, it gives CASSLEYRAGDTQYF.

This chain uses TRBV2 with TRBJ1-4; unclear D gene. Trimming left V 1 base short and J 11 bases short, with 5 bases between. CDR1 and CDR2 (germline): SNHLY, FYNNEI. This CDR3 is 11 amino acids long. The CDR3: CASSEGGKLFF. The CDR3, as DNA: TGTGCCAGCAGTGAAGGAGGTAAACTGTTTTTT.

This clonotype was picked up many times. The chain couples TRBV2 to TRBJ2-7; possibly TRBD1 for D (6 bases). The V end lost 8 bases, the J end lost 3 bases, and 8 bases lay between the germline ends. The CDR3 spans 11 residues. Germline CDR1 SNHLY, CDR2 FYNNEI. The DNA of the CDR3 is TGTGCCAGCGGACAGAACTACGAGCAGTACTTC. Its translation is CASGQNYEQYF.

This clonotype has at least ten counts. The chain has TRBV7-8 and TRBJ1-6; TRBD1 agrees at 7 bases. V shed 0 bases, J shed 5 bases, and the junction held 7 bases outside the gene matches. Per germline, CDR1 SGHVS and CDR2 FQNEAQ. The CDR3 consists of 17 residues. The CDR3 loop reads CASSLASGTANNSPLHF. In nucleotides, the CDR3 is TGTGCCAGCAGCTTAGCCAGCGGGACAGCAAATAATTCACCCCTCCACTTT.

This clonotype was detected ten times or more. The rearrangement joins TRBV7-9 to TRBJ1-2; the D gene is possibly TRBD1 (6 bases). The CDR3 spans 15 residues. CDR1 SEHNR and CDR2 FQNEAQ come from the germline V gene (reference sequence). The germline V and J ends were trimmed by 1 base and 7 bases, with 16 bases remaining between them. The CDR3 region has the DNA TGTGCCAGCAGCTTAGAGAGCCCGGGGGCAGGTGGCTACACCTTC. As protein: CASSLESPGAGGYTF.

This clonotype was seen at least ten times. The chain links TRBV5-1 to TRBJ1-2, with D unclear. Trimming shortened V by 0 bases and J by 8 bases, and 11 bases separated the two germline ends. Germline CDR1 SGHRS, CDR2 YFSETQ. This CDR3 comprises 13 residues. CDR3 sequence (DNA): TGCGCCAGCAGCTTGGAACCCGGGGTCGGCTACACCTTC. Protein: CASSLEPGVGYTF.

This clonotype was recorded at least ten times. The chain links TRBV11-2 to TRBJ1-6; D remains unclear. V gave up 1 base and J gave up 3 bases, with 1 base separating them. The germline V gene encodes CDR1 SGHAT and CDR2 FQNNGV. CDR3 length: 13 residues. The CDR3 DNA reads as TGTGCCAGCAGCTTAGGCTATAATTCACCCCTCCACTTT. This encodes CASSLGYNSPLHF.

The chain is built from TRBV12-3 or TRBV12-4 and TRBJ1-2; unclear D gene. Trimming pared 4 bases from V and 1 base from J, leaving 7 bases between. The CDR3 consists of 13 residues. The CDR3, as DNA: TGTGCCAGCAGTTCCGGGTTTAACTATGGCTACACCTTC. It yields the protein CASSSGFNYGYTF.

This clonotype was counted only a few times. This sequence joins TRBV10-3 and TRBJ2-3; perhaps TRBD2 as D (6 bases). Trimming pared 5 bases from V and 3 bases from J, leaving 9 bases between. The germline V gene encodes CDR1 ENHRY and CDR2 SYGVKD. The CDR3 sequence is 13 residues long. CDR3 protein: CAISTGTTDTQYF. The CDR3 coding sequence is TGTGCCATCAGTACGGGGACTACAGATACGCAGTATTTT.

This clonotype was recorded a few times. The rearrangement joins TRBV6-5 to TRBJ2-7; D is unresolved. Deletions cut 0 bases from V and 0 bases from J, with 6 bases between. Germline lookup yields CDR1 MNHEY and CDR2 SVGAGI. This CDR3 spans 14 amino acids. The CDR3 region is CASSYSGNSYEQYF. The CDR3 region has the DNA TGTGCCAGCAGTTACTCGGGGAACTCCTACGAGCAGTACTTC.

V is TRBV27 and J is TRBJ2-7; D might be TRBD2 (6 bases). The germline CDR1 and CDR2 sequences are MNHEY and SMNVEV (reference sequence). The germline V and J ends were trimmed by 3 bases and 3 bases, with 9 bases remaining between them. This CDR3 is 13 amino acids long. The CDR3 region is CASSFQGGYEQYF. CDR3 bases: TGTGCCAGCAGTTTCCAGGGAGGCTACGAGCAGTACTTC.

Ten or more counts support this clonotype. V is TRBV27 and J is TRBJ2-3; D remains unclear. There are 14 residues in the CDR3. Germline CDR1 reads MNHEY; CDR2 reads SMNVEV (reference sequence). With 7 bases removed from V and 2 bases from J, the gap between germline ends came to 13 bases. This CDR3 is CASKWAVATDTQYF. The CDR3 DNA sequence: TGTGCCAGCAAATGGGCCGTTGCCACAGATACGCAGTATTTT.

In this sample, this clonotype turned up a few times. The chain couples TRBV27 to TRBJ1-5; D is perhaps TRBD1 (5 bases). V was pared by 5 bases and J by 7 bases, with 12 bases between. CDR3 length: 13 amino acids. CDR1 and CDR2 (germline): MNHEY, SMNVEV (reference sequence). The CDR3 DNA reads TGTGCCAGCAGTATACGGGGGGTCCAGCCCCAGCATTTT. This gives the protein CASSIRGVQPQHF.

This clonotype was seen more than once but under ten times. The V call is TRBV3-1, the J call TRBJ1-6; a possible D gene is TRBD1 (6 bases). V lost 1 base and J lost 4, with 8 bases in between. Germline V gives CDR1 LGHDT, CDR2 YNNKEL (reference sequence). The CDR3 runs 15 residues. CDR3 in DNA: TGTGCCAGCAGCCAAGGGACAGCGTATAATTCACCCCTCCACTTT. This translates into CASSQGTAYNSPLHF.

This clonotype has more than one count but fewer than ten. The rearrangement joins TRBV20-1 to TRBJ2-4; perhaps TRBD1 as D (6 bases). Trimming removed 3 bases at V and 3 bases at J, with 15 bases between. The CDR3 runs to 15 residues. CDR1 DFQATT and CDR2 SNEGSKA come from the germline V gene (reference sequence). The CDR3, as DNA: TGCAGTGCTAGCTTCACAGGGACCAACAAAAACATTCAGTACTTC. Translation gives CSASFTGTNKNIQYF.

The chain couples TRBV27 to TRBJ1-6; unclear D gene. The germline V and J ends were trimmed by 3 bases and 7 bases, with 4 bases remaining between them. The CDR3 length is 12 residues. CDR1 and CDR2 from the germline V gene are MNHEY and SMNVEV (reference sequence). CDR3 DNA sequence: TGTGCCAGCAGTTTGGCGAATTCACCCCTCCACTTT. Protein product: CASSLANSPLHF.

In its sample, this clonotype was seen many times. V gene TRBV12-3 or TRBV12-4 combines with J gene TRBJ2-5, with D unclear. Trimming took off 3 bases at V and 3 bases at J, with 11 bases between the two ends. This CDR3 contains 14 residues. The CDR3 loop reads CASSFSLEEETQYF. CDR3 coding DNA: TGTGCCAGCAGTTTTAGCCTAGAAGAAGAGACCCAGTACTTC.